This TCR beta chain was recorded in a study of T cells in Graves' hyperthyroidism and ophthalmopathy. Findings of the study overall: Blood also held most thyroid clonotypes expanded beyond 0.001.

As for this clonotype: No antigen is known for it.

Amplification of TCR beta CDR3 regions was performed using RNA transcripts as template. Researchers ran a first-round RT-PCR on the TCR CDR3 using the HTBI primer set. TCRdb reprocessed the multiplex PCR reads via MiXCR and lists one record per CDR3 protein. This repertoire shows 750,000 to 950,000 distinct CDR3 sequences, more than 30% found once; its top ten account for around 9.3%. V was cut by 1 base and J by 5 bases, with 11 bases left in between. The germline CDR1 and CDR2 sequences are DFQATT and SNEGSKA (reference sequence). The CDR3 contains 13 residues. The V and J genes are TRBV20-1 and TRBJ1-2; maybe TRBD1 (5 bases). The sequence was obtained from a man aged 18 to 29 with Graves' hyperthyroidism. The sample was blood. The CDR3 DNA follows: TGCAGTGCTAGAGCCAGACAGCCGTATGGCTACACCTTC. Its protein is CSARARQPYGYTF.